The 28 T cell receptor beta chains listed next were all sequenced from one sample in a study of breast tumors, draining lymph nodes, adjacent tissues. Samples came from axillary lymph nodes draining the breast cancer. TCRdb itself ran the multiplex PCR reads through MiXCR, one entry per CDR3 protein. The sample lists 190,000 or so distinct CDR3 sequences, 30% to 40% seen once, with around 4.5% in the top ten. Sequencing was performed on axillary lymph node tissue. The receptor source for this set is a female donor with breast cancer. Some clones in this sample may be carry-over from other donors' samples.

This clonotype was counted at least ten times. The chain has TRBV7-9 and TRBJ2-3; D gene ambiguous. Germline loops: CDR1 SEHNR, CDR2 FQNEAQ (reference sequence). V was trimmed by 1 base and J by 5 bases, leaving 10 bases between them. This CDR3 is 14 amino acids long. This CDR3 reads CASSLVSKGDTQYF. As DNA, the CDR3 is TGTGCCAGCAGCTTAGTGTCGAAAGGAGATACGCAGTATTTT.

The rearrangement links TRBV12-3 or TRBV12-4 to TRBJ2-6, with D unclear. The CDR3 sequence is 12 residues long. V lost 3 bases, J lost 5 bases, and 2 bases lay in between. CDR3 sequence (DNA): TGTGCCAGCAGTTTTTGGGCCAACGTCCTGACTTTC. Translating it yields CASSFWANVLTF.

In this sample, this clonotype turned up a few times. With a much larger clone just one base away, this may be a read error. The chain combines TRBV6-1 with TRBJ2-3; D uncertain. Germline CDR1 MNHNS, CDR2 SASEGT. The CDR3 has 13 residues. Trimming took off 5 bases at V and 2 bases at J, with 8 bases between the two ends. Here the CDR3 reads CASSPSFTDTQYF. The CDR3 DNA reads as TGTGCCAGCAGTCCGAGTTTCACAGATACGCAGTATTTT.

At least ten counts were recorded for this clonotype. The chain couples TRBV20-1 to TRBJ2-3, with no clear D. Trimming pared 0 bases from V and 2 bases from J, leaving 15 bases between. Germline V lookup: CDR1 DFQATT, CDR2 SNEGSKA (reference sequence). The length of the CDR3 is 16 residues. The CDR3 region is CSARDLRDLTTDTQYF. The CDR3 DNA is TGCAGTGCTAGAGATCTTAGGGATCTTACCACAGATACGCAGTATTTT.

In this sample, this clonotype turned up many times. The rearrangement joins TRBV5-8 to TRBJ2-2; 9 bases fit TRBD1. With V trimmed by 1 base and J by 4 bases, 8 bases remained unmatched. This CDR3 region has 17 residues. CDR1 and CDR2 (germline): SGHTS, YDEGEE. CDR3 nucleotides: TGTGCCAGCAGCTTGTCCAAGGGACAGGGAGGCACCGGGGAGCTGTTTTTT. Amino acids: CASSLSKGQGGTGELFF.

The chain has TRBV7-2 and TRBJ2-2, with D perhaps matching TRBD1 or TRBD2 (5 bases each). V lost 3 bases, J lost 0 bases, and 11 bases lay in between. The CDR3 has 16 residues. Germline CDR1 SGHTA, CDR2 FQGNSA. CDR3 in amino acids: CASSFGDLANTGELFF. The CDR3 region has the DNA TGTGCCAGCAGCTTTGGGGACCTAGCGAACACCGGGGAGCTGTTTTTT.

This clonotype was detected ten times or more. The chain is built from TRBV20-1 and TRBJ2-3; 9 nucleotides line up with TRBD2. Germline V gene lookup returns CDR1 DFQATT and CDR2 SNEGSKA (reference sequence). The CDR3 length is 15 residues. Germline trimming cut 6 bases from V and 3 bases from J; bases unmatched to any gene: 10. The CDR3 coding sequence is TGCAGTGCCCTTTATAGCGGGAGTGGGACAGATACGCAGTATTTT. Translation: CSALYSGSGTDTQYF.

Many counts were recorded for this clonotype. This sequence joins TRBV7-9 and TRBJ2-7; 7 nucleotides agree with TRBD2. Trimming removed 4 bases from V and 2 bases from J; junction bases left unmatched: 11. This CDR3 has 16 residues. Germline CDR1 is SEHNR and CDR2 is FQNEAQ (reference sequence). The CDR3, as DNA: TGTGCCAGCAGCTCGGGAGGTAGAGGGTTACCCTACGAGCAGTACTTC. Translating it yields CASSSGGRGLPYEQYF.

There are a few counts of this clonotype. V and J are TRBV6-1 and TRBJ1-1, with D perhaps TRBD1 (5 bases). Looked up from germline, CDR1 is MNHNS and CDR2 is SASEGT. Between the trimmed V and J ends, which lost 7 bases and 0 bases, there was a span of 15 bases. The CDR3 is made up of 15 amino acids. The CDR3 DNA sequence: TGTGCCAGCACACTAGCCCGACAGATGAACACTGAAGCTTTCTTT. Residues: CASTLARQMNTEAFF.

This clonotype was detected ten times or more. The chain is built from TRBV18 and TRBJ1-2; 8 nucleotides agree with TRBD1. After removal of 3 bases from V and 6 bases from J, the junction contained 9 bases not matched to a gene. From germline, CDR1 is KGHSH and CDR2 LQKENI. There are 15 residues in the CDR3. CDR3: CASSPRTGFEDGYTF. The CDR3 region has the DNA TGTGCCAGCTCACCCCGGACAGGGTTTGAGGATGGCTACACCTTC.

This clonotype came up many times. The chain is built from TRBV20-1 and TRBJ2-3, with TRBD2 as a possible D gene (5 bases). Trimming cost V 0 bases and J 7 bases, with 14 bases left between them. The CDR3 is 14 amino acids. CDR1 DFQATT and CDR2 SNEGSKA come from the germline V gene (reference sequence). The CDR3 DNA follows: TGCAGTGCTAGAGAAGGGAGTAGCGCGTATACGCAGTATTTT. Its translation is CSAREGSSAYTQYF.

The V gene is TRBV7-2, the J gene TRBJ2-2; the match to TRBD2 covers 12 bases. Losses at the gene ends were 5 bases for V and 8 bases for J; bases not matched to a gene: 3. In germline, CDR1 is SGHTA, CDR2 FQGNSA. This CDR3 is 14 amino acids long. CDR3 nucleotides: TGTGCCAGCAGCCCTAGCGGGGGGGCGGGGGAGCTGTTTTTT. Its translation: CASSPSGGAGELFF.

This clonotype was counted at least ten times. This chain links TRBV30 with TRBJ1-5, with 7 nucleotides matching TRBD1. This CDR3 is 14 amino acids long. V gave up 1 base and J gave up 4 bases; unmatched junction bases: 4. Germline-derived CDR1 and CDR2 are GTSNPN and SVGIG (reference sequence). In DNA, the CDR3 is TGTGCCTGGAGTGAGGGGGCCCCAAATCAGCCCCAGCATTTT. This gives the protein CAWSEGAPNQPQHF.

The J gene is TRBJ2-2, the V gene TRBV18; 13 bases are a match to TRBD2. There are 18 residues in the CDR3. V was pared by 1 base and J by 3 bases, with 5 bases of the junction left unmatched. From germline, CDR1 is KGHSH and CDR2 LQKENI. The CDR3 sequence is CASSPLGLAGCHTGELFF. CDR3 nucleotides: TGTGCCAGCTCACCACTGGGACTAGCGGGATGTCACACCGGGGAGCTGTTTTTT.

Comments on this clonotype: One end of the junction is discordant with germline, which a read error may explain. The chain joins TRBV30 to TRBJ2-5; 10 bases agree with TRBD1. The CDR3 spans 15 residues. Looked up from germline, CDR1 is GTSNPN and CDR2 is SVGIG (reference sequence). This chain's CDR3 is CAWSATGGSQETQHF. CDR3 sequence (DNA): TGTGCCTGGAGCGCGACAGGGGGCAGCCAAGAGACCCAGCACTTC.

This clonotype appeared many times. This chain links TRBV6-5 with TRBJ1-5, with D perhaps matching TRBD1 (5 bases). Germline V gene sequence: CDR1 MNHEY, CDR2 SVGAGI. This CDR3 contains 13 residues. V lost 9 bases and J lost 1, with 10 bases in between. In DNA form, the CDR3 reads TGTGCCAGTATGGGGGGGAGCAATCAGCCCCAGCATTTT. Its protein product is CASMGGSNQPQHF.

The chain has TRBV28 and TRBJ1-3, with D tentatively TRBD1 (5 bases). The germline V and J ends were trimmed by 6 bases and 1 base, with 10 bases remaining between them. Per the germline V gene, CDR1 is MDHEN and CDR2 is SYDVKM. The CDR3 is 14 amino acids. The CDR3, as DNA: TGTGCCAGCAGCTCCGGGGGATCTGGAAACACCATATATTTT. Its protein is CASSSGGSGNTIYF.

This clonotype was counted many times. The genes are TRBV5-1 and TRBJ2-7, with 8 positions matching TRBD2. CDR3 length: 16 amino acids. CDR1 and CDR2 from the germline V gene are SGHRS and YFSETQ. V was clipped by 0 bases and J by 4 bases; unmatched bases: 9. CDR3 bases: TGCGCCAGCAGCTTGGGGCTAGCGGGCCCCTGGTACGAGCAGTACTTC. Translation: CASSLGLAGPWYEQYF.

DNA for the CDR3: TGTGCCAGCAGCCTCAGTGAGAGCCTCACGCCTCCCAATGAGCAGTTCTTC. It translates to CASSLSESLTPPNEQFF. The chain uses TRBV7-3 and TRBJ2-1; no definite D call. This CDR3 comprises 17 residues. The germline V gene has CDR1 SGHTA and CDR2 FQGTGA. V lost 5 bases and J 6 bases, leaving 23 bases between the germline ends.

This clonotype was detected many times. This chain joins TRBV20-1 and TRBJ2-1; 7 positions match TRBD2. J was trimmed by 5 bases and V by 6 bases; bases with no gene match: 16. The germline gives CDR1 DFQATT, CDR2 SNEGSKA (reference sequence). CDR3 length: 16 amino acids. CDR3 sequence reads: CSASPPRASGNNEQFF. In DNA form, the CDR3 reads TGCAGTGCCTCACCCCCCCGGGCTAGCGGAAACAATGAGCAGTTCTTC.

The chain joins TRBV6-2 or TRBV6-3 to TRBJ2-3; D not certain. CDR1 and CDR2 from the germline V gene are MNHEY and SVGEGT. Trimming removed 6 bases at V and 2 bases at J, with 12 bases between. The CDR3 loop spans 14 amino acids. The CDR3 reads CASRLSEFTDTQYF. The CDR3 DNA reads as TGTGCCAGCAGGCTATCAGAGTTCACAGATACGCAGTATTTT.

This chain joins TRBV5-1 and TRBJ1-3; a weak D match, TRBD1 (6 bases). The CDR3 is made up of 15 amino acids. Germline-derived CDR1 and CDR2 are SGHRS and YFSETQ. V lost 4 bases to trimming and J lost 7 bases, with 18 bases between them. CDR3 amino acids: CASSAGAGVGNTIYF. In DNA form, the CDR3 reads TGCGCCAGCAGCGCCGGGGCAGGGGTTGGCAACACCATATATTTT.

At least ten counts were recorded for this clonotype. V is TRBV9 and J is TRBJ1-2; 8 nucleotides agree with TRBD1. The CDR3 totals 16 residues. V lost 4 bases, J lost 2 bases, and 10 bases stayed unmatched. CDR1 SGDLS and CDR2 YYNGEE come from the germline V gene. The CDR3 region is CASSPGQGNTNYGYTF. CDR3 coding DNA: TGTGCCAGCAGCCCCGGACAGGGCAATACCAACTATGGCTACACCTTC.

The V gene is TRBV29-1, the J gene TRBJ2-7; a weak D match, TRBD1 (6 bases). CDR1 SQVTM and CDR2 ANQGSEA come from the germline V gene. The CDR3 consists of 12 residues. Deletions cut 8 bases from V and 2 bases from J, with 13 bases between. In nucleotides, the CDR3 is TGCAGCCGACAGGCAGGGACCTACGAGCAGTACTTC. Encoded protein: CSRQAGTYEQYF.

Note on this clonotype: A read error may explain this, as a much larger clone is one base away. The J gene is TRBJ2-1, the V gene TRBV12-3 or TRBV12-4, with 7 bases that match TRBD1. Trimming removed 5 bases from V and 0 bases from J; junction bases left unmatched: 7. The CDR3 has 16 residues. The CDR3 is CASSPPGQSSYNEQFF. In DNA, the CDR3 is TGTGCCAGCAGTCCTCCGGGACAGTCCTCCTACAATGAGCAGTTCTTC.

This clonotype was picked up many times. V usage is TRBV2 and J usage is TRBJ2-3; D perhaps matches TRBD2 (6 bases). The CDR3 extends over 14 amino acids. V lost 3 bases and J lost 2, with 9 bases in between. CDR1 is SNHLY and CDR2 is FYNNEI in the germline V gene. The CDR3 sequence is CASSERGYTDTQYF. CDR3 in DNA: TGTGCCAGCAGTGAGCGGGGATACACAGATACGCAGTATTTT.

V gene TRBV20-1 combines with J gene TRBJ2-7; 7 nucleotides agree with TRBD1. The J segment lost 2 bases and the V segment lost 6 bases, leaving 13 bases of the junction unmatched. CDR1 is DFQATT and CDR2 is SNEGSKA in the germline V gene (reference sequence). The CDR3 extends over 15 amino acids. The CDR3 nucleotides read TGCAGTGCCGGCACAGGGGAAAGAGAAACCTACGAGCAGTACTTC. This translates into CSAGTGERETYEQYF.

The chain recombines TRBV24-1 with TRBJ1-2; D remains unclear. With 4 bases removed from V and 4 bases from J, the gap between germline ends came to 15 bases. Germline CDR1 KGHDR, CDR2 SFDVKD. This CDR3 contains 15 residues. The CDR3 coding sequence is TGTGCCACCAGTGAACCCGTAGCAGTGGGCTATGGCTACACCTTC. This encodes CATSEPVAVGYGYTF.